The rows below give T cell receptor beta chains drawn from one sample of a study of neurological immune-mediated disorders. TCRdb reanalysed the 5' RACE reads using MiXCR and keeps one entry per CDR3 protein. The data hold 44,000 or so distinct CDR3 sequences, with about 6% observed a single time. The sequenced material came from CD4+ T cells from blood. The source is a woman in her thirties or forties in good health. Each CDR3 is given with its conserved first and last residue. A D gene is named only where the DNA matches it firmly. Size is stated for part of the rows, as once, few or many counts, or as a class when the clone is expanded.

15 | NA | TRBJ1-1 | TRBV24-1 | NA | TGTGCCACCAGTGACTCTGTCAATGGGAACACTGAAGCTTTCTTT | CATSDSVNGNTEAFF
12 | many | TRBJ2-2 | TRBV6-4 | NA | TGTGCCAGCAGTGACTACACCGGGGAGCTGTTTTTT | CASSDYTGELFF
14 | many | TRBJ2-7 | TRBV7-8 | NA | TGTGCCAGCAGCTTAGCGGACACCCTAAGGGAGCAGTACTTC | CASSLADTLREQYF
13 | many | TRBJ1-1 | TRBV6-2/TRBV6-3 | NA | TGTGCCAGCAGGCTGGCGGCGAACACTGAAGCTTTCTTT | CASRLAANTEAFF
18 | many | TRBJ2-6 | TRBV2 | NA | TGTGCCAGCAGCCAGACCAGCGGAGGAATCTCTGGGGCCAACGTCCTGACTTTC | CASSQTSGGISGANVLTF
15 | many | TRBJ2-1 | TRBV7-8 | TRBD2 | TGTGCCAGCAGCCTCGGGACTACCTCCTACAATGAGCAGTTCTTC | CASSLGTTSYNEQFF
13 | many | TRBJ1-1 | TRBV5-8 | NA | TGTGCCAGCAGCTTACAGGGAGGAACTGAAGCTTTCTTT | CASSLQGGTEAFF
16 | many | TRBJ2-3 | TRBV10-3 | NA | TGTGCCATCAGTGACTCTCGTGGGGCCAGCACAGATACGCAGTATTTT | CAISDSRGASTDTQYF
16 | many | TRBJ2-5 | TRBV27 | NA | TGTGCCAGCAGTTTCGTTCCAGGGACCCACCAAGAGACCCAGTACTTC | CASSFVPGTHQETQYF
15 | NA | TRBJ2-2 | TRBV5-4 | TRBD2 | TGTGCCAGCAGCCCAGCGGGAGGGCCTACCGGGGAGCTGTTTTTT | CASSPAGGPTGELFF
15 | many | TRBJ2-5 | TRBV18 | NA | TGTGCCAGCTCACCTTTGGCGGGACGTGGAGAGACCCAGTACTTC | CASSPLAGRGETQYF
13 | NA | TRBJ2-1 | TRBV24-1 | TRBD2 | TGTGCCACCACCGGGACTAGCGCCAATGAGCAGTTCTTC | CATTGTSANEQFF
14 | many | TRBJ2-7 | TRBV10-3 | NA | TGTGCCATCAGTGAGCAGGTACAAAGCTACGAGCAGTACTTC | CAISEQVQSYEQYF
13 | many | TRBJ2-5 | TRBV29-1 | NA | TGCAGCGTTGCGAGGAGGGCCGCGGAGACCCAGTACTTC | CSVARRAAETQYF
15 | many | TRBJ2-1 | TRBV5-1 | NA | TGCGCCAGCTTCCAAGGGGGTACCTCCTACAATGAGCAGTTCTTC | CASFQGGTSYNEQFF
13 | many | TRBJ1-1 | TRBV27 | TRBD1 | TGTGCCAGCAGTTTCTCGACAGGGACTGAAGCTTTCTTT | CASSFSTGTEAFF
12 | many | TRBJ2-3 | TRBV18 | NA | TGTGCCAGCTCACCATTCGCGGATACGCAGTATTTT | CASSPFADTQYF
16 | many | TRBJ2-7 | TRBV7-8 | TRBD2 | TGTGCCAGCAGCTTAGTGGGACTAACCTTCTCCTACGAGCAGTACTTC | CASSLVGLTFSYEQYF
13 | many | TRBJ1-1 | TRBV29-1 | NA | TGCAGCGTTGGTCCACAGCTTGAATATGAAGCTTTCTTT | CSVGPQLEYEAFF
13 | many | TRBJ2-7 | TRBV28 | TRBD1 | TGTGCCAGTAAGGGGGCGCAAATCTACGAGCAGTACTTC | CASKGAQIYEQYF
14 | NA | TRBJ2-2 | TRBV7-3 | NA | TGTGCCAGCAGCCCTAGCTCGGGCACCGGGGAGCTGTTTTTT | CASSPSSGTGELFF
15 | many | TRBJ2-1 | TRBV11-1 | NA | TGTGCCAGCAGCCCTTCATTAAGCTCCTACAATGAGCAGTTCTTC | CASSPSLSSYNEQFF
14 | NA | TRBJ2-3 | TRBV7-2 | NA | TGTGCCAGCAGCCCGGACAGAGTCCTAGATACGCAGTATTTT | CASSPDRVLDTQYF
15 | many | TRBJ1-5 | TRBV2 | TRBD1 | TGTGCCAGCAATCCGGGACAGGGGGGGGGTCAGCCCCAGCATTTT | CASNPGQGGGQPQHF
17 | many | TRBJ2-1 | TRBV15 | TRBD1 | TGTGCCACCAGCAGAGTCCTAACAGGGGGCGCGATTGATGGGCAGTTCTTC | CATSRVLTGGAIDGQFF
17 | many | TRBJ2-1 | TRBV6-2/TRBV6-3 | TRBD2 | TGTGCCAGCAGTTACTCCCCGCCTAGCGGGTTGTACAATGAGCAGTTCTTC | CASSYSPPSGLYNEQFF